These 18 T cell receptor beta chains share one sample of origin, sequenced in a study. TCRdb called the RT-PCR reads again in MiXCR, with one record for every CDR3 protein. Seen here are approximately 6,500 distinct CDR3 sequences, roughly 92% observed once, and the top ten hold 6.5% to 9%. Sequencing was carried out using memory CD4+ T cells from blood. These receptors all come from a female donor in good health, serving as a healthy control.

In its sample, this clonotype was seen once. Since it is a stray read in a library aimed at alpha chains, this beta chain has a size that is not meaningful. This chain links TRBV6-4 with TRBJ1-6; D gene ambiguous. The germline gives CDR1 MRHNA, CDR2 SNTAGT. This CDR3 comprises 15 residues. V shed 6 bases and J shed 1 base, with 10 bases lying between them. The CDR3 DNA is TGTGCCAGCAGAGGACCCAGGTCCTATAATTCACCCCTCCACTTT. Translation: CASRGPRSYNSPLHF.

Regarding this clonotype: Because this beta chain is a stray read in a library intended to capture alpha chains, its abundance should not be given much weight. J is TRBJ1-1 and V is TRBV7-3; perhaps TRBD1 as D (5 bases). The CDR3 is 13 amino acids. Per germline, CDR1 SGHTA and CDR2 FQGTGA. V was shortened by 2 bases and J by 3 bases, with 7 bases between the two germline ends. CDR3 sequence (DNA): TGTGCCAGCAGCTTACAGGGTTACACTGAAGCTTTCTTT. As protein: CASSLQGYTEAFF.

A single count supports this clonotype. This beta chain is an off-target read within a library intended for alpha chains, so its frequency means little. The genes are TRBV5-1 and TRBJ1-1; the D is unclear. Germline loops: CDR1 SGHRS, CDR2 YFSETQ. This CDR3 is built from 13 residues. Trimming shortened V by 0 bases and J by 11 bases, and 14 bases separated the two germline ends. The CDR3 coding sequence is TGCGCCAGCAGCTTGGACCGCGGTTGGATTGCTTTCTTT. It is translated as CASSLDRGWIAFF.

Notes on this clonotype: This beta chain is a stray read from a library made for alpha chains; its abundance is not meaningful. This chain joins TRBV10-3 and TRBJ2-1, with a weak D call TRBD1 (7 bases). The CDR3 is 17 residues long. The ends were cut back, 0 bases at V and 3 bases at J, with 15 bases in the middle. Germline CDR1 is ENHRY and CDR2 is SYGVKD. The CDR3 DNA follows: TGTGCCATCAGTGAGTCGATATGGCAGGGGGGCTACAATGAGCAGTTCTTC. This gives the protein CAISESIWQGGYNEQFF.

As concerns this clonotype: As an off-target read in a library built for alpha chains, this beta chain has a frequency of little significance. This chain links TRBV29-1 with TRBJ2-1; 7 bases align to TRBD2. CDR3 length equals 14 residues. V shed 5 bases, J shed 8 bases, and the junction held 12 bases outside the gene matches. In germline, CDR1 is SQVTM, CDR2 ANQGSEA. The CDR3 loop is CSVFFGFGGDEQFF. CDR3 DNA sequence: TGCAGCGTTTTTTTTGGATTTGGGGGGGATGAGCAGTTCTTC.

Concerning this clonotype itself: Being off target in a library aimed at alpha chains, this beta chain has a size of little meaning. The chain combines TRBV5-1 with TRBJ1-5; no clear D gene. Germline CDR1 reads SGHRS; CDR2 reads YFSETQ. V was pared by 4 bases and J by 5 bases, with 10 bases between. The CDR3 contains 13 residues. In DNA form, the CDR3 reads TGCGCCAGCAGCCTTGAGGGCCATCAGCCCCAGCATTTT. Encoded protein: CASSLEGHQPQHF.

Turning to this clonotype: This beta chain is off target for a library built for alpha chains, so its abundance means little. This chain connects TRBV6-2 or TRBV6-3 to TRBJ2-2; D is possibly TRBD2 (5 bases). Trimming shortened V by 8 bases and J by 6 bases, and 7 bases separated the two germline ends. CDR1 and CDR2 (germline): MNHEY, SVGEGT. CDR3 size: 11 residues. DNA of the CDR3: TGTGCCAGCCGGGATGCCGGGGAGCTGTTTTTT. It specifies CASRDAGELFF.

As concerns this clonotype: This beta chain lies outside the target of a library built for alpha chains; its clone size means little. The rearrangement joins TRBV6-2 or TRBV6-3 to TRBJ2-3; 10 nucleotides agree with TRBD1. CDR3 length: 14 amino acids. The J segment lost 5 bases and the V segment lost 5 bases, leaving 4 bases of the junction unmatched. Germline-derived CDR1 and CDR2 are MNHEY and SVGEGT. CDR3 sequence: CASSRRTGGDTQYF. The CDR3 coding sequence is TGTGCCAGCAGTCGACGGACAGGGGGAGATACGCAGTATTTT.

Worth noting for this clonotype: This beta chain is off target for a library built for alpha chains, so its abundance means little. The chain employs TRBV11-2 and TRBJ2-7, with 15 bases lining up with TRBD2. The junction had 9 bases not matched to a gene; V was cut back by 5 bases and J by 7 bases. Germline loops: CDR1 SGHAT, CDR2 FQNNGV. The CDR3 has 16 residues. This CDR3 reads CASSPGLAGGLVEQYF. CDR3 nucleotides: TGTGCCAGCAGCCCGGGACTAGCGGGGGGATTGGTAGAGCAGTACTTC. Full variable domain (rest looked up from reference TRBV11-2 and TRBJ2-7): EAGVAQSPRYKIIEKRQSVAFWCNPISGHATLYWYQQILGQGPKLLIQFQNNGVVDDSQLPKDRFSAERLKGVDSTLKIQPAKLEDSAVYLCASSPGLAGGLVEQYFGPGTRLTVT.

In its sample, this clonotype was seen once. This beta chain is an off-target read within a library intended for alpha chains, so its frequency means little. The J gene is TRBJ1-1, the V gene TRBV12-3 or TRBV12-4; D might be TRBD1 (6 bases). The CDR3 length is 13 residues. V lost 8 bases, J lost 2 bases, and 12 bases lay in between. DNA of the CDR3: TGTGCCAGCCGAGGACAGCTAAACACTGAAGCTTTCTTT. This sequence encodes CASRGQLNTEAFF.

A note on this clonotype: Being off target in a library aimed at alpha chains, this beta chain has a size of little meaning. The chain employs TRBV24-1 and TRBJ1-2; the match to TRBD1 covers 7 bases. V gave up 3 bases and J gave up 6 bases; unmatched junction bases: 6. CDR3 length: 14 amino acids. Germline V lookup: CDR1 KGHDR, CDR2 SFDVKD. CDR3 residues: CATSDETGLNGYTF. The DNA of the CDR3 is TGTGCCACCAGTGATGAGACAGGGTTGAATGGCTACACCTTC.

This clonotype was counted a few times. A library made for alpha chains picked up this beta chain off target, so its size means little. The chain recombines TRBV29-1 with TRBJ2-1, with 8 bases identical to TRBD2. The CDR3 covers 15 residues. The J segment lost 6 bases and the V segment lost 1 base, leaving 8 bases of the junction unmatched. Germline V CDR1 and CDR2: SQVTM, ANQGSEA. CDR3 residues: CSVEGERESGNEQFF. CDR3 in DNA: TGCAGCGTTGAAGGGGAGCGGGAGAGTGGCAATGAGCAGTTCTTC.

In the case of this clonotype: Being off target in a library aimed at alpha chains, this beta chain has a size of little meaning. The V call is TRBV7-6, the J call TRBJ2-1; 7 nucleotides line up with TRBD2. This CDR3 is built from 15 residues. Trimming at V came to 8 bases and at J to 4 bases, leaving 11 bases not matched to a gene. Germline CDR1 reads SGHVS; CDR2 reads FNYEAQ. This CDR3 is CASAKWGGEYNEQFF. CDR3 bases: TGTGCCAGCGCAAAATGGGGGGGGGAATACAATGAGCAGTTCTTC.

This clonotype was seen just once. Within a library made for alpha chains, this beta chain is off target, and its count is uninformative. The chain uses TRBV12-3 or TRBV12-4 and TRBJ2-5; 9 nucleotides agree with TRBD1. V lost 6 bases, J lost 7 bases, and 9 bases stayed unmatched. The CDR3 contains 14 residues. The CDR3 protein is CASSPERGQGTQYF. CDR3 sequence (DNA): TGTGCCAGCAGCCCAGAGAGGGGACAGGGGACCCAGTACTTC.

Remarks on this clonotype: Within a library made for alpha chains, this beta chain is off target, and its count is uninformative. The chain joins TRBV20-1 to TRBJ2-1, with D hard to call. Germline V gives CDR1 DFQATT, CDR2 SNEGSKA (reference sequence). The CDR3 spans 12 residues. The CDR3 region has the DNA TGCAGCCCTGGCGGCACGGACAATGAGCAGTTCTTC. Its translation is CSPGGTDNEQFF.

Note on this clonotype: In a library made to pick up alpha chains, this beta chain is a stray read with a size that means little. CDR3 residues: CSVVSRPWGFF. In nucleotides, the CDR3 is TGCAGCGTTGTCAGCAGGCCCTGGGGGTTCTTC. This chain links TRBV29-1 with TRBJ2-1; no definite D call. CDR3 size: 11 residues. Trimming took 4 bases from V and 15 from J, leaving 16 bases between them. Germline V gene data show CDR1 as SQVTM and CDR2 as ANQGSEA.

Notes on this clonotype: This beta chain came through as a stray read in a library set up for alpha chains, and its size says little. The chain links TRBV5-1 to TRBJ2-7; the D is unclear. The V gene's germline CDR1 is SGHRS and CDR2 YFSETQ. CDR3 length: 13 residues. Trimming took 0 bases from V and 5 from J, leaving 9 bases between them. In DNA, the CDR3 is TGCGCCAGCAGCTTGGGGGCTCAGGACGAGCAGTACTTC. Its protein is CASSLGAQDEQYF.

Remarks on this clonotype: Within a library made for alpha chains, this beta chain is off target, and its count is uninformative. This chain uses TRBV7-3 with TRBJ2-1; unclear D gene. The CDR3 consists of 13 residues. The germline V gene has CDR1 SGHTA and CDR2 FQGTGA. V gave up 5 bases and J gave up 0 bases, with 5 bases separating them. The CDR3 protein is CASSPDSYNEQFF. The CDR3 DNA is TGTGCCAGCAGCCCAGACTCCTACAATGAGCAGTTCTTC.